This T cell receptor beta chain was identified in a study of blood T cell repertoires in COVID-19. Study-level background: Samples came from the United States, Italy and Spain, spanning acute and convalescent COVID-19. PBMCs, B-cell-depleted T cells, or T cells provided the cDNA or gDNA that made up the material.

This CDR3 comprises 16 residues. CDR1 and CDR2 (germline): SGHVS, FNYEAQ. V was pared by 5 bases and J by 8 bases, with 16 bases of the junction left unmatched. Per the original methods: Amplified reference gene primers provided the basis for estimating nucleated cell counts. Libraries were prepared by immunoSEQ multiplex PCR; TCRdb keeps only in-frame clonotypes and omits some of them. That table supplies the V and J calls and clone size; D and trimming were determined from the DNA. This table has 61,000 or so clones, roughly 86% appearing once. The clonotype was recovered from a woman in her 50s with active or convalescent COVID-19. The sequencing sample was made of peripheral blood. The chain recombines TRBV7-6 with TRBJ1-2; 8 bases line up with TRBD1. The CDR3 spells CASSQATGGGDWGYTF. Written as DNA, the CDR3 is TGTGCCAGCAGCCAGGCCACAGGGGGGGGAGACTGGGGCTACACCTTC.